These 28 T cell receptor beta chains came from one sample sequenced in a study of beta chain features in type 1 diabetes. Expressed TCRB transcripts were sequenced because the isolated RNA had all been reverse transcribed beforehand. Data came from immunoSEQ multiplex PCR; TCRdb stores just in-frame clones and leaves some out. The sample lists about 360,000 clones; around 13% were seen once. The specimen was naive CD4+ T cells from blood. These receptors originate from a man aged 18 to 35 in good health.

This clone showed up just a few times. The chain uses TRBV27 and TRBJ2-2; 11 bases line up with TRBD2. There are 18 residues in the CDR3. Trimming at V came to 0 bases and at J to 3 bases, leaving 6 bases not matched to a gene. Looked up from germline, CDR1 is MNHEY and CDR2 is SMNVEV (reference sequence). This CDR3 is CASSLSGLAGGHTGELFF. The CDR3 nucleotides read TGTGCCAGCAGTTTATCCGGGCTAGCGGGAGGTCACACCGGGGAGCTGTTTTTT.

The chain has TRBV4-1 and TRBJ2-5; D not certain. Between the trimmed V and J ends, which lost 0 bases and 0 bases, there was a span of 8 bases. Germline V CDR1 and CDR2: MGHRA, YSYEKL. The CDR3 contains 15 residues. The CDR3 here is CASSQDTQYQETQYF. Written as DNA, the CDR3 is TGCGCCAGCAGCCAAGATACACAGTACCAAGAGACCCAGTACTTC.

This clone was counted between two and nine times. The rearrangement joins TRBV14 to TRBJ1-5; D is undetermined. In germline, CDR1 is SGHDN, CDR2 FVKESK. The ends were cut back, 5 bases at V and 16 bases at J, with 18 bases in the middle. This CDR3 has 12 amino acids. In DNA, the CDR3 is TGTGCCAGCAGCACCCTGGGGAGGTGCCGCCATTTT. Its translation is CASSTLGRCRHF.

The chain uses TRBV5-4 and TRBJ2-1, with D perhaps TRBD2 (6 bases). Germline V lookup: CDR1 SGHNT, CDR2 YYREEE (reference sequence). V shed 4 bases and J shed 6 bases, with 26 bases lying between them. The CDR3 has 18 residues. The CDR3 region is CASSPARMSGVGRNEQFF. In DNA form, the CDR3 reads TGTGCCAGCAGCCCGGCCCGTATGTCGGGAGTAGGCCGCAATGAGCAGTTCTTC.

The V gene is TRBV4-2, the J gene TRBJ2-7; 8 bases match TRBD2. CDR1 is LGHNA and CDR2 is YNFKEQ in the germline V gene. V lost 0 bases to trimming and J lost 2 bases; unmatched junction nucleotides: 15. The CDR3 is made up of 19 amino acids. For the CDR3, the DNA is TGTGCCAGCAGCCAAGAGGCGGGAGGCCCACTGGCTCCGACCTACGAGCAGTACTTC. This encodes CASSQEAGGPLAPTYEQYF.

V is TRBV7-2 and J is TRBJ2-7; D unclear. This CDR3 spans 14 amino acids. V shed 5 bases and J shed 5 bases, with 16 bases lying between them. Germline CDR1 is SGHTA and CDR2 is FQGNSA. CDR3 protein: CASSKIRVLHEQYF. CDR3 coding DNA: TGTGCCAGCAGCAAAATCCGGGTCCTACACGAGCAGTACTTC.

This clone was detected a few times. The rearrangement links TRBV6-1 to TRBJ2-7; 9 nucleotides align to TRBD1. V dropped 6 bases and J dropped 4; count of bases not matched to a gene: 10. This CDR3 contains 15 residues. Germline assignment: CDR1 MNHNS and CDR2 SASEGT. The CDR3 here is CASRETGGVGYEQYF. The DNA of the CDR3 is TGTGCCAGCAGGGAGACAGGGGGTGTCGGATACGAGCAGTACTTC.

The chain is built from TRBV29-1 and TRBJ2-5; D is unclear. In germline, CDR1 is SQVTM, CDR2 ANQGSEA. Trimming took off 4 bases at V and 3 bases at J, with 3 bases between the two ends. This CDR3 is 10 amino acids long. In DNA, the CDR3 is TGCAGCGTTGGAGAAGAGACCCAGTACTTC. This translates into CSVGEETQYF.

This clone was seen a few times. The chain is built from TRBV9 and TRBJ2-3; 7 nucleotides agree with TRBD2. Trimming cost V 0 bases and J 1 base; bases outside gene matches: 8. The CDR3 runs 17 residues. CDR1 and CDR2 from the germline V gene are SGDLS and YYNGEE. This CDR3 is CASSVVEAGRGTDTQYF. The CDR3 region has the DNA TGTGCCAGCAGCGTAGTGGAAGCGGGGAGAGGCACAGATACGCAGTATTTT.

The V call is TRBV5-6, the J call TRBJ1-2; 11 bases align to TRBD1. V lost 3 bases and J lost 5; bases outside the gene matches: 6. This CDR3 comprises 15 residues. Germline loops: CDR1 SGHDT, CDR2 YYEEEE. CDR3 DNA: TGTGCCAGCAGCTCCCGGGACAGGGGGGTTTATGGCTACACCTTC. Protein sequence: CASSSRDRGVYGYTF.

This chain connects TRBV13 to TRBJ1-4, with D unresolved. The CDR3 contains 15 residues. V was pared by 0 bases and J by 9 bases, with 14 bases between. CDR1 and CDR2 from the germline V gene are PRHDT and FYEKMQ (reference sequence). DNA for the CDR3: TGTGCCAGCAGCTTAGGAGCCGGGAGTGGAAAAAAACTGTTTTTT. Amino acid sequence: CASSLGAGSGKKLFF.

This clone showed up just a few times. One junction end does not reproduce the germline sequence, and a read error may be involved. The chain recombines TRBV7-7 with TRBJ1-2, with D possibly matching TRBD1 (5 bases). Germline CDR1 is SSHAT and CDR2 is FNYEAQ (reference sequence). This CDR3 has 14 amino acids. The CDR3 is CASSSSGVVKGYTF. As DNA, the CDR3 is TGTGCTAGCAGCTCCTCGGGGGTAGTGAAAGGCTACACCTTC.

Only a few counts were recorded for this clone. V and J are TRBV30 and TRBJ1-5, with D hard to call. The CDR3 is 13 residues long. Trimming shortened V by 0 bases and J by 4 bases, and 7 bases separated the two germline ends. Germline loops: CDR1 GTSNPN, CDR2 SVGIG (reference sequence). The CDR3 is CAWSVSENQPQHF. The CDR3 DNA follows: TGTGCCTGGAGTGTATCCGAGAATCAGCCCCAGCATTTT.

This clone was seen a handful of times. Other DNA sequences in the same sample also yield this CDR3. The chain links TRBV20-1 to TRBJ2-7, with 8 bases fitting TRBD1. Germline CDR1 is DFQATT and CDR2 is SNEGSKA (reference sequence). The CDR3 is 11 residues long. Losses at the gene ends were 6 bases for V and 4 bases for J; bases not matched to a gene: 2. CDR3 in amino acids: CSARTGYEQYF. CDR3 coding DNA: TGCAGTGCCCGGACAGGGTACGAGCAGTACTTC.

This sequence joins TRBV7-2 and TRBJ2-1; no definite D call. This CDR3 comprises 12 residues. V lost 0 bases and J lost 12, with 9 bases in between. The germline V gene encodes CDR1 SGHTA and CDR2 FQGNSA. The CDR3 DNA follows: TGTGCCAGCAGCTTAGCGTTCAGGTTGCAGTTCTTC. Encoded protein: CASSLAFRLQFF.

The CDR3 protein is CASRAGGGNSPLHF. The CDR3 DNA reads as TGTGCCAGCCGTGCGGGGGGCGGTAATTCACCCCTCCACTTT. The rearrangement uses TRBV7-9 and TRBJ1-6, with D tentatively TRBD1 (6 bases). Germline values: CDR1 SEHNR, CDR2 FQNEAQ (reference sequence). The V and J ends lost 8 bases and 6 bases respectively, with 14 bases between them. The CDR3 spans 14 residues.

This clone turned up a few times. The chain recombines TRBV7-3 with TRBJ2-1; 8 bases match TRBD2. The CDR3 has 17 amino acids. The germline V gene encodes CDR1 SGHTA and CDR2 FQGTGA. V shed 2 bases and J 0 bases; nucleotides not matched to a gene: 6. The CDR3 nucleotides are TGTGCCAGCAGCTTAGCCCGCGGGAGGAGCTCCTACAATGAGCAGTTCTTC. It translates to CASSLARGRSSYNEQFF.

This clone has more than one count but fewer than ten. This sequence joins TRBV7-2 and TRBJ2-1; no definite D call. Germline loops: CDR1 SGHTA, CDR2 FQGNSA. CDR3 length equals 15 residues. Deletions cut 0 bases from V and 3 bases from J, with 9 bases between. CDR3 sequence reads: CASSLAVSSYNEQFF. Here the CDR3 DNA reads TGTGCCAGCAGCTTAGCGGTTAGCAGCTACAATGAGCAGTTCTTC.

The CDR3: CASSWDRGSAYGYTF. The CDR3 region has the DNA TGCGCCAGCAGCTGGGACAGGGGAAGCGCCTATGGCTACACCTTC. The chain employs TRBV5-1 and TRBJ1-2, with 10 nucleotides matching TRBD1. V was clipped by 3 bases and J by 4 bases; unmatched bases: 6. The CDR3 length is 15 residues. CDR1 and CDR2 (germline): SGHRS, YFSETQ.

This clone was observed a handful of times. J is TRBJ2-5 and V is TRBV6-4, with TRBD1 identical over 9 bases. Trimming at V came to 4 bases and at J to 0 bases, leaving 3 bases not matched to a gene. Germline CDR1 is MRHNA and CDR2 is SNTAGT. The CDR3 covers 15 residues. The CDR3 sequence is CASSVGTGYQETQYF. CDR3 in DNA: TGTGCCAGCAGTGTCGGGACAGGGTACCAAGAGACCCAGTACTTC.

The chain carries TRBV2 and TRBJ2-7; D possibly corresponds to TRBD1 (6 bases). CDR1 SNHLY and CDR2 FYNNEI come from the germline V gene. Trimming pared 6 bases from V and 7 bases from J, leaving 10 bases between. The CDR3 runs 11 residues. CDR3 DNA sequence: TGTGCCAGCAGACGAACAGGGGAGCAGTACTTC. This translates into CASRRTGEQYF.

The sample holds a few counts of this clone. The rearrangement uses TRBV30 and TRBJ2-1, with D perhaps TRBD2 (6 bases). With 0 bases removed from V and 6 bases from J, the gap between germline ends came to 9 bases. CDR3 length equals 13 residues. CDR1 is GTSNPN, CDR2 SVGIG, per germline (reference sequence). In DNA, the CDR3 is TGTGCCTGGAGTGTACGACTAGTCAATGAGCAGTTCTTC. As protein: CAWSVRLVNEQFF.

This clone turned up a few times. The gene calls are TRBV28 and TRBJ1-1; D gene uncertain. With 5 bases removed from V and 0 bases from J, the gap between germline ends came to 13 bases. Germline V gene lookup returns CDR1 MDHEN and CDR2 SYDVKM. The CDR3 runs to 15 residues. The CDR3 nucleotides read TGTGCCAGCAGTATGTGGAGGAGAATGAACACTGAAGCTTTCTTT. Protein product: CASSMWRRMNTEAFF.

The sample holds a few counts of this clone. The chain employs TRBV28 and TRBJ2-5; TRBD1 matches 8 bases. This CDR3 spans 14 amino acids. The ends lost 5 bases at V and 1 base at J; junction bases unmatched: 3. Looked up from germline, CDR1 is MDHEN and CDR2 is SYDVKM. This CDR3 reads CASSLGTGQETQYF. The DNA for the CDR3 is TGTGCCAGCAGTCTCGGGACAGGCCAAGAGACCCAGTACTTC.

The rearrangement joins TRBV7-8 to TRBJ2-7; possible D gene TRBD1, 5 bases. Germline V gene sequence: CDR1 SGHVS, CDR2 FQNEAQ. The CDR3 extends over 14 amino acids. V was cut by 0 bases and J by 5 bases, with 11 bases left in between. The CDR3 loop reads CASSLAGALNEQYF. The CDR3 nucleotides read TGTGCCAGCAGCTTAGCTGGGGCCTTGAACGAGCAGTACTTC. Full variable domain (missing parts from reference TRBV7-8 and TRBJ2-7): GAGVSQSPRYKVAKRGQDVALRCDPISGHVSLFWYQQALGQGPEFLTYFQNEAQLDKSGLPSDRFFAERPEGSVSTLKIQRTQQEDSAVYLCASSLAGALNEQYFGPGTRLTVT.

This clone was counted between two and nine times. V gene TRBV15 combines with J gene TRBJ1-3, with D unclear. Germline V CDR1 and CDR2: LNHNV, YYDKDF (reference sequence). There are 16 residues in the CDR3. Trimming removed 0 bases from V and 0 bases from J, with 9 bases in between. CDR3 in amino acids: CATSRDVSLSGNTIYF. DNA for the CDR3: TGTGCCACCAGCAGAGATGTCAGTCTCTCTGGAAACACCATATATTTT.

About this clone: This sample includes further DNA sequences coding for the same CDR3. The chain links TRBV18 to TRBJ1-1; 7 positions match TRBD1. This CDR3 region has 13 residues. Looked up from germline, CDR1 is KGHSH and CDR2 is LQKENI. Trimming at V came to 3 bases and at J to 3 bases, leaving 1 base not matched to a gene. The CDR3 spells CASSPGQDTEAFF. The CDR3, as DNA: TGTGCCAGCTCACCCGGACAGGACACTGAAGCTTTCTTT.

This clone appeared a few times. The CDR3 DNA reads as TGTGCCAGCAGCTTGGTAACAGCTACCTACAATGAGCAGTTCTTC. It translates to CASSLVTATYNEQFF. V usage is TRBV5-4 and J usage is TRBJ2-1; D remains unclear. The V gene lost 0 bases and the J gene lost 2 bases, with 9 bases spanning the gap. CDR3 size: 15 residues. Germline lookup yields CDR1 SGHNT and CDR2 YYREEE (reference sequence).